This TCR beta chain derives from a study of cytomegalovirus exposure and HLA in healthy donors. Study background: An earlier analysis identified 110 million or so unique TCR beta sequences in about 200 million T cells. Findings of the study overall: One variant, a missense change in DCLRE1C, was linked in a later analysis to TCR beta V- and J-gene trimming. Most TCR beta V segments were productive about 90% or about 30% of the time in an earlier analysis.

This CDR3 comprises 12 residues. From germline, CDR1 is GTSNPN and CDR2 SVGIG (reference sequence). Trimming cost V 3 bases and J 1 base, with 6 bases left between them. Of note for this clone: What it binds is unknown.

The study ran its PCR with 60 Vbeta and 13 Jbeta primers. This table comes from immunoSEQ multiplex PCR, and its TCRdb copy is limited to in-frame clones, with some not included. The ten most abundant clones cover roughly 2% of a sample with approximately 110,000 clones. The clonotype comes from a man aged 40-49 years in good health and CMV-seronegative. J is TRBJ1-1 and V is TRBV30; D gene uncertain. Specimen: PBMCs. The CDR3 DNA reads TGTGCCTGGAGCCCGGGGAACACTGAAGCTTTCTTT. The encoded protein is CAWSPGNTEAFF.